The clone carrying this TCR beta chain has only a few counts. Its target is not known. This sample stems from a study of T-cell memory formation after mild COVID-19. Broader study findings: SARS-CoV-2 specificity of second-wave clones peaking day 37 was unconfirmed.

CDR3 length: 14 amino acids. The V and J ends lost 6 bases and 9 bases respectively, with 18 bases between them. The TCR alpha and TCR beta cDNA libraries, bearing sample barcodes and UMIs, were generated by 5'RACE using constant-segment primers. One entry per CDR3 protein results from TCRdb running MiXCR on the 5' RACE reads. Here the sample spans about 360,000 distinct CDR3 sequences, 10% to 15% being singletons. The chain is built from TRBV12-3 or TRBV12-4 and TRBJ1-5; a weak D match, TRBD1 (6 bases). Sequenced: PBMCs or a T cell subset sorted from them (not recorded which). This clonotype was obtained from a man aged 18 to 30 who had mild COVID-19 (a few samples of this study predate the infection). Cell type and time point are not known. DNA of the CDR3: TGTGCCAGCAGCCCTGACAGGACCATACGGCCCCAGCATTTT. This gives the protein CASSPDRTIRPQHF.